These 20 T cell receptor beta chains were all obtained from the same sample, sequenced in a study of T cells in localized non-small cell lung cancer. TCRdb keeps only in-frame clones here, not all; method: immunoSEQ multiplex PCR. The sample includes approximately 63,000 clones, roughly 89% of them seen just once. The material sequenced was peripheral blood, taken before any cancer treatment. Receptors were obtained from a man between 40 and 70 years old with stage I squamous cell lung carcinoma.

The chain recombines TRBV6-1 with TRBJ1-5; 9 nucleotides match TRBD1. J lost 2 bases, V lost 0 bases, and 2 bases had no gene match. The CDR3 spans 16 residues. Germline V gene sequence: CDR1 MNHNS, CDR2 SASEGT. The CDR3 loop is CASSEAWTGGNQPQHF. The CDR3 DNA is TGTGCCAGCAGTGAAGCATGGACAGGGGGCAATCAGCCCCAGCATTTT.

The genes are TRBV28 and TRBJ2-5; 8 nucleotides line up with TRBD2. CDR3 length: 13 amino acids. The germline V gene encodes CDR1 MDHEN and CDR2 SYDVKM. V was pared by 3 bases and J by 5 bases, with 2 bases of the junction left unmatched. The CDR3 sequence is CASSFGGAETQYF. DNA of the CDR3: TGTGCCAGCAGTTTCGGGGGGGCCGAGACCCAGTACTTC.

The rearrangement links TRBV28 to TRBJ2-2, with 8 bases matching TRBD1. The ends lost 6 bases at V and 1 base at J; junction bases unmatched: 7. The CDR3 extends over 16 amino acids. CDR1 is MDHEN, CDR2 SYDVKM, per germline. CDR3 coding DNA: TGTGCCAGCAGAGATACAGGGGGACAGAACACCGGGGAGCTGTTTTTT. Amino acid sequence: CASRDTGGQNTGELFF. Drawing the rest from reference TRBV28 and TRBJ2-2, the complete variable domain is DVKVTQSSRYLVKRTGEKVFLECVQDMDHENMFWYRQDPGLGLRLIYFSYDVKMKEKGDIPEGYSVSREKKERFSLILESASTNQTSMYLCASRDTGGQNTGELFFGEGSRLTVL.

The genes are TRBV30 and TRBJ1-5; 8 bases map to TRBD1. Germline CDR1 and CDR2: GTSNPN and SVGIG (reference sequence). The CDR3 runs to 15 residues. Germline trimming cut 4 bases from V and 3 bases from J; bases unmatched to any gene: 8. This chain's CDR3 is CAWTTGQGDNQPQHF. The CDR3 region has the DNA TGTGCCTGGACCACTGGACAGGGCGACAATCAGCCCCAGCATTTT.

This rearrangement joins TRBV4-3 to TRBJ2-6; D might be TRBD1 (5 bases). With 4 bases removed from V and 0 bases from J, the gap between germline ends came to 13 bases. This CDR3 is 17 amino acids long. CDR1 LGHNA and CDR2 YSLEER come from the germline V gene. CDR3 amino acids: CASSPGHLGSGANVLTF. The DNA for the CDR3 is TGCGCCAGCAGCCCTGGACATTTAGGCTCTGGGGCCAACGTCCTGACTTTC.

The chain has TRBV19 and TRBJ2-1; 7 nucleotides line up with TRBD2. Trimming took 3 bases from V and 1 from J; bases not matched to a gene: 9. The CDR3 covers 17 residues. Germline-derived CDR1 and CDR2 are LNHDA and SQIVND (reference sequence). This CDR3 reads CASSMREGLESYNEQFF. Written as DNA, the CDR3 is TGTGCCAGTAGTATGAGGGAGGGTTTAGAGTCCTACAATGAGCAGTTCTTC.

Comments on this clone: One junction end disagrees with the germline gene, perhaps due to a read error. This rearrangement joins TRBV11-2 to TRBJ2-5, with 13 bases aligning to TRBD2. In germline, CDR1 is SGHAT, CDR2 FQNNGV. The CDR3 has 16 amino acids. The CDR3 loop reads CASSLGLAGAAGTQYF. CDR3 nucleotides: TGTGCCAGCAGTTTAGGACTAGCGGGGGCGGCGGGGACCCAGTACTTC.

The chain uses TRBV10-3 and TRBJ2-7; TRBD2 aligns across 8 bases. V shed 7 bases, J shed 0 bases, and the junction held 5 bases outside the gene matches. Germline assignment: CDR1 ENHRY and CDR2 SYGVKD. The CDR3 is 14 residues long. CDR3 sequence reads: CAIKRERVSYEQYF. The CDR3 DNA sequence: TGTGCCATCAAGCGGGAGAGGGTCTCCTACGAGCAGTACTTC.

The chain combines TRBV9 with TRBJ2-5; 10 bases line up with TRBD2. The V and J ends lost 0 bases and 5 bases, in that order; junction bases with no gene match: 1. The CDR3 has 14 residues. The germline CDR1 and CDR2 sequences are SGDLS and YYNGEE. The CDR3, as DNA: TGTGCCAGCAGCGTAGATAGCGGGGGGGAGACCCAGTACTTC. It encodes CASSVDSGGETQYF.

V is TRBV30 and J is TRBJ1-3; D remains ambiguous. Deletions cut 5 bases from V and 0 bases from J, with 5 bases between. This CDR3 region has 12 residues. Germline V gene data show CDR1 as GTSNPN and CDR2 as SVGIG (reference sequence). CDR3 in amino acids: CAWSASGNTIYF. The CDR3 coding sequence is TGTGCCTGGTCAGCCTCTGGAAACACCATATATTTT. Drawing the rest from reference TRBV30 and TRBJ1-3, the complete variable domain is SQTIHQWPATLVQPVGSPLSLECTVEGTSNPNLYWYRQAAGRGLQLLFYSVGIGQISSEVPQNLSASRPQDRQFILSSKKLLLSDSGFYLCAWSASGNTIYFGEGSWLTVV.

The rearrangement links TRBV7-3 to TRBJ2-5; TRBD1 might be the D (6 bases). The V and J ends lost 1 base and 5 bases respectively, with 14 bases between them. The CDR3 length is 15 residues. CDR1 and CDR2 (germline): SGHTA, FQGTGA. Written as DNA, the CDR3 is TGTGCCAGCAGCTTAAGGGGCTGGGGGCAGGAGACCCAGTACTTC. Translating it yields CASSLRGWGQETQYF.

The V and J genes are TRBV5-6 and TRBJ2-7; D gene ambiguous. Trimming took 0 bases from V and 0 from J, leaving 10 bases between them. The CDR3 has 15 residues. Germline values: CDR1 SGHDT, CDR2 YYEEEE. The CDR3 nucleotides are TGTGCCAGCAGCTTGGAACCGGGTGGCTCCTACGAGCAGTACTTC. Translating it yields CASSLEPGGSYEQYF. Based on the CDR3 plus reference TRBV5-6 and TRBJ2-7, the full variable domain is DAGVTQSPTHLIKTRGQQVTLRCSPKSGHDTVSWYQQALGQGPQFIFQYYEEEERQRGNFPDRFSGHQFPNYSSELNVNALLLGDSALYLCASSLEPGGSYEQYFGPGTRLTVT.

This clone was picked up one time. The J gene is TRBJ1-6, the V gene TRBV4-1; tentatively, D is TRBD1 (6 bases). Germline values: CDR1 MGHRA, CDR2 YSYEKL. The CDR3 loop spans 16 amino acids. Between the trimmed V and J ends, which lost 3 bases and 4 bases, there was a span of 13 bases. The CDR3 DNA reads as TGCGCCAGCAGCCAGACAGGTTTGGGGTATAATTCACCCCTCCACTTT. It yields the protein CASSQTGLGYNSPLHF.

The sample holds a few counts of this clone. The CDR3 coding sequence is TGTGCCAGTAGTCAGACAGTTAACTATGGCTACACCTTC. Encoded protein: CASSQTVNYGYTF. This sequence joins TRBV19 and TRBJ1-2, with TRBD1 as a possible D gene (5 bases). The CDR3 totals 13 residues. Germline CDR1 reads LNHDA; CDR2 reads SQIVND (reference sequence). V was shortened by 5 bases and J by 1 base, with 8 bases between the two germline ends. Combining the CDR3 with reference TRBV19 and TRBJ1-2 gives the whole variable domain DGGITQSPKYLFRKEGQNVTLSCEQNLNHDAMYWYRQDPGQGLRLIYYSQIVNDFQKGDIAEGYSVSREKKESFPLTVTSAQKNPTAFYLCASSQTVNYGYTFGSGTRLTVV.

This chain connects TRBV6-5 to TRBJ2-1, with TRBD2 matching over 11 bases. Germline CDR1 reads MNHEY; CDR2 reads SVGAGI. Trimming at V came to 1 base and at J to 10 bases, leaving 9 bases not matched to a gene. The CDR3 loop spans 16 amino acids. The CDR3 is CASSYYTSGSPREQFF. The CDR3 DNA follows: TGTGCCAGCAGTTACTACACTAGCGGGAGTCCCAGGGAGCAGTTCTTC.

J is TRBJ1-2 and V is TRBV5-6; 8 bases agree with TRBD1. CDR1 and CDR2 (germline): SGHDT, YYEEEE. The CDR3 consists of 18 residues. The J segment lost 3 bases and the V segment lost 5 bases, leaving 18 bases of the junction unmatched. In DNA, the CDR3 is TGTGCCAGCAGTCTTAAGGGTCCAGGGGGCCACGGTGACTATGGCTACACCTTC. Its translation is CASSLKGPGGHGDYGYTF.

CDR3 in amino acids: CASSFLARDPTSTDTQYF. The CDR3 DNA reads as TGCGCCAGCAGCTTCCTAGCGAGAGACCCCACTAGCACAGATACGCAGTATTTT. The rearrangement joins TRBV5-1 to TRBJ2-3; perhaps TRBD2 as D (6 bases). The germline gives CDR1 SGHRS, CDR2 YFSETQ. V was clipped by 2 bases and J by 0 bases, with 19 bases between them. This CDR3 region has 18 residues.

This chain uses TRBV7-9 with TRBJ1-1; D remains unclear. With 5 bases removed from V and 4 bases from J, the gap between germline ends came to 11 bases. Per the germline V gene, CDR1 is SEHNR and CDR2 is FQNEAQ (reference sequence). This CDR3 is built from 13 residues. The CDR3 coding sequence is TGTGCCAGCAGCCCTTCTACGGTCACTGAAGCTTTCTTT. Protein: CASSPSTVTEAFF.

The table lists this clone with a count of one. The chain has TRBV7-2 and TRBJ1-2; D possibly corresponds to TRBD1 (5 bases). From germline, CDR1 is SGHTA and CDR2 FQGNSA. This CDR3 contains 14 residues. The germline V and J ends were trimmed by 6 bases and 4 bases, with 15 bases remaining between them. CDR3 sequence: CASSPISGFYGYTF. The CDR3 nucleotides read TGTGCCAGCAGTCCAATTTCAGGGTTCTATGGCTACACCTTC. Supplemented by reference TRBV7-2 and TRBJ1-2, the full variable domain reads GAGVSQSPSNKVTEKGKDVELRCDPISGHTALYWYRQSLGQGLEFLIYFQGNSAPDKSGLPSDRFSAERTGGSVSTLTIQRTQQEDSAVYLCASSPISGFYGYTFGSGTRLTVV.

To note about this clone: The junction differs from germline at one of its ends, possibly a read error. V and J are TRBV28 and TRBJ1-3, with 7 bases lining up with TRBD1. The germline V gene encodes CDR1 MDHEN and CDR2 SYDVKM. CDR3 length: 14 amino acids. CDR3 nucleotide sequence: TGTGCCTGCAGGGGGGATACCTCTGGAAACACCATATATTTT. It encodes CACRGDTSGNTIYF.